Listed below are T cell receptor beta chains from one sample, sequenced in a study of regulatory T cells in long-lasting Graves disease. TCRdb ran MiXCR on the multiplex PCR reads and lists one entry per CDR3 protein. The sample records about 310,000 distinct CDR3 sequences, 20% to 25% being singletons. The sequencing used peripheral blood mononuclear cells (PBMCs), collected when the disease was refractory, from a patient treated with antithyroid drugs. The receptors stem from a female donor with Graves disease. Each CDR3 is given with its conserved first and last residue. The order of the fields is CDR3 length, J gene, V gene, clone size, D gene, CDR3 DNA, CDR3 protein. A D gene is named only where the DNA matches it firmly. A row's size may be missing; if present it is once, few, many or a size class.

>14|TRBJ1-1|TRBV30|many|-
TGTGCCTGGAGTGTACGTTCGCGTGCCACTGAAGCTTTCTTT
CAWSVRSRATEAFF
>12|TRBJ2-1|TRBV11-2|-|-
TGTGCCAGCAGCTTAGTTAGTCATGAGCAGTTCTTC
CASSLVSHEQFF
>14|TRBJ2-5|TRBV2|many|-
TGTGCCAGCAGCTGGTTCCCCCAAGCAGAGACCCAGTACTTC
CASSWFPQAETQYF
>11|TRBJ2-3|TRBV30|many|-
TGTGCCTCCCGCCCAGCAGATACGCAGTATTTT
CASRPADTQYF
>13|TRBJ1-4|TRBV7-2|many|-
TGTGCCAGCCAGTTCGGGGGGGCTGAAAAACTGTTTTTT
CASQFGGAEKLFF
>15|TRBJ2-7|TRBV28|many|-
TGTGCCAGCACCTTTGCCGACCTTAGGGGCAGCGAGCAGTACTTC
CASTFADLRGSEQYF
>16|TRBJ2-7|TRBV7-2|few|TRBD2
TGTGCCAGCAGCTTAGATTCGGGAGCGGGAGGACGCGAGCAGTACTTC
CASSLDSGAGGREQYF
>15|TRBJ2-7|TRBV4-3|-|-
TGCGCCAGCAGCCAAGAGATGGGGGGCGTCTACGAGCAGTACTTC
CASSQEMGGVYEQYF
>15|TRBJ1-6|TRBV20-1|-|-
TGCAGTGCTAGAGCCGGCAGGGACTATAATCCACCCCTCCACTTT
CSARAGRDYNPPLHF
>14|TRBJ2-5|TRBV9|-|-
TGTGCCAGCAGCGGTCGGACACCCCAAGAGACCCAGTACTTC
CASSGRTPQETQYF
>15|TRBJ1-6|TRBV6-5|many|-
TGTGCCAGCAGTTACTCGACAGACTATAATTCACCCCTCCACTTT
CASSYSTDYNSPLHF
>12|TRBJ1-2|TRBV7-8|many|TRBD1
TGTGCCAGCAGCATAGACAGGGTCGGCTACACCTTC
CASSIDRVGYTF
>14|TRBJ2-3|TRBV14|-|-
TGTGCCAGCAGCTTCGGGTTAGCCACAGATACGCAGTATTTT
CASSFGLATDTQYF
>12|TRBJ2-5|TRBV6-2/TRBV6-3|many|-
TGTGCCAGCAAAAGGGGCGAAGAGACCCAGTACTTC
CASKRGEETQYF
>17|TRBJ2-7|TRBV5-1|many|-
TGCGCCAGCAGCTCCCATGGCGGGACAGCTACTCGGGTCGAGCAGTACTTC
CASSSHGGTATRVEQYF
>13|TRBJ1-2|TRBV7-9|-|TRBD1
TGTGCCAGCAGCGTCGGGACAGGACATGGCTACACCTTC
CASSVGTGHGYTF
>14|TRBJ1-5|TRBV27|-|TRBD1
TGTGCCAGCAGTGTCAGGGGGCCCAATCAGCCCCAGCATTTT
CASSVRGPNQPQHF
>14|TRBJ2-7|TRBV10-3|many|-
TGTGCCATCAGTGAGCACAGCGACTCCTACGAGCAGTACTTC
CAISEHSDSYEQYF
>14|TRBJ2-2|TRBV7-3|many|-
TGTGCCAGCAGCCCGGTTACGAACACCGGGGAGCTGTTTTTT
CASSPVTNTGELFF
>15|TRBJ2-7|TRBV9|few|-
TGTGCCAGCAGCGTAGGGTTGGGGAGCTCCTACGAGCAGTACTTC
CASSVGLGSSYEQYF
>14|TRBJ2-1|TRBV30|-|-
TGTGCCTGGAGTCGGCTGCAGGGTGACGATGAGCAGTTCTTC
CAWSRLQGDDEQFF
>15|TRBJ2-7|TRBV27|-|TRBD2
TGTGCCAGCAGTCCTCACCTAGCGGGAGGCCACGAGCAGTACTTC
CASSPHLAGGHEQYF
>13|TRBJ2-3|TRBV2|once|-
TGTGCCAGCAGTGACCTTTTAACAGATACGCAGTATTTT
CASSDLLTDTQYF
>15|TRBJ1-2|TRBV20-1|-|-
TGCAGTGCTAGGGAAGGCGGGAGTAGTAACTATGGCTACACCTTC
CSAREGGSSNYGYTF
>13|TRBJ1-2|TRBV5-1|many|-
TGCGCCAGCAGTCCCCTGGGGGACTATGGCTACACCTTC
CASSPLGDYGYTF
>14|TRBJ2-7|TRBV7-2|many|-
TGTGCCAGCAGCCAGGAGACAGGGAGGCCCGAGCAGTACTTC
CASSQETGRPEQYF
>14|TRBJ2-7|TRBV5-1|-|-
TGCGCCAGCAGCCCGCGACTAGGCCCCGACGAGCAGTACTTC
CASSPRLGPDEQYF
>13|TRBJ2-7|TRBV27|-|TRBD1
TGTGCCAGCCGAACAGGGGGGATGAACGAGCAGTACTTC
CASRTGGMNEQYF
>12|TRBJ1-5|TRBV7-2|many|-
TGTGCCAGCAGCTTAGTGAATCAGCCCCAGCATTTT
CASSLVNQPQHF
>13|TRBJ2-7|TRBV2|many|-
TGTGCCAGCAGGGGGACGGGTGACTACGAGCAGTACTTC
CASRGTGDYEQYF
>13|TRBJ2-7|TRBV20-1|few|TRBD2
TGCAGTGCTAAAGCGGGAGGGCCCTACGAGCAGTACTTC
CSAKAGGPYEQYF
>17|TRBJ1-1|TRBV20-1|many|-
TGCAGTGCTAGAGATAGGGTGGGGGGGCTCATGAACACTGAAGCTTTCTTT
CSARDRVGGLMNTEAFF
>13|TRBJ1-1|TRBV3-1|-|-
TGTGCCAGCAGCCCAGAGATAGACTCTGAAGCTTTCTTT
CASSPEIDSEAFF
>14|TRBJ1-5|TRBV2|-|TRBD1
TGTGCCAGCAGGGGGGACAGCCCCAATCAGCCCCAGCATTTT
CASRGDSPNQPQHF
>15|TRBJ2-2|TRBV20-1|once|-
TGCAGTGCTAGAGATCTGGGGTCAGGGTCCGGGGAGCTGTTTTTT
CSARDLGSGSGELFF
>17|TRBJ1-4|TRBV7-9|few|-
TGTGCCAGCAGCCCCACACCGTGGGGACGGGGGTATGAAAAACTGTTTTTT
CASSPTPWGRGYEKLFF
>14|TRBJ2-7|TRBV29-1|many|TRBD1
TGCAGCGTCACCACCGGACAGGGTGCTTACGAGCAGTACTTC
CSVTTGQGAYEQYF
>15|TRBJ2-5|TRBV20-1|few|TRBD2
TGCAGTGCTAGACCAGGACTAGCGGGAATCGAGACCCAGTACTTC
CSARPGLAGIETQYF
>12|TRBJ1-3|TRBV9|few|-
TGTGCCAGCAGCGTAAATGGAAACACCATATATTTT
CASSVNGNTIYF
>15|TRBJ1-1|TRBV5-4|-|TRBD1
TGTGCCAGCAGTTCCCGGGACAGGGACTACACTGAAGCTTTCTTT
CASSSRDRDYTEAFF
>15|TRBJ1-5|TRBV20-1|-|-
TGCAGTGCTAGTAGAGGGACGGCGAGCAATCAGCCCCAGCATTTT
CSASRGTASNQPQHF
>14|TRBJ2-7|TRBV28|many|-
TGTGCCAGCAGGCCTCCGGGTGGCCCCGACGAGCAGTACTTC
CASRPPGGPDEQYF
>18|TRBJ2-2|TRBV28|-|TRBD1
TGTGCCAGCAGTTTTGAGGCAGGGGGCCTTTCGAACACCGGGGAGCTGTTTTTT
CASSFEAGGLSNTGELFF
>15|TRBJ1-6|TRBV6-2/TRBV6-3|-|TRBD1
TGTGCCAGCAGTTACGATACAGGGGAGGTTTCACCCCTCCACTTT
CASSYDTGEVSPLHF
>14|TRBJ1-2|TRBV5-1|-|TRBD1
TGCGCCAGCAGCTACAGGACAGGCTGGGACGGCTACACCTTC
CASSYRTGWDGYTF
>14|TRBJ2-7|TRBV29-1|many|TRBD2
TGCAGCGTTGCTCGGACTAGCGGGTCCTACGAGCAGTACTTC
CSVARTSGSYEQYF
>14|TRBJ2-7|TRBV20-1|-|-
TGCAGTGCTAGTTCCGGGCCCCTAACCTACGAGCAGTACTTC
CSASSGPLTYEQYF
>14|TRBJ2-7|TRBV11-2|-|TRBD1
TGTGCCAGCAGCTTAGTGACAGGGTACCACGAGCAGTACTTC
CASSLVTGYHEQYF
>18|TRBJ2-2|TRBV11-3|-|-
TGTGCCAGCAGCTTAGGTGGAGCGGGCCGGGGGAGCACCGGGGAGCTGCTTTTT
CASSLGGAGRGSTGELLF
>15|TRBJ2-1|TRBV11-2|-|-
TGTGCCAGCAGCTTAGCCCCGACTAGAGGCAATGAGCAGTTCTTC
CASSLAPTRGNEQFF
>14|TRBJ2-7|TRBV6-5|-|-
TGTGCCAGCAGTTACACACGGCTCGAGATAGAGCAGTACTTC
CASSYTRLEIEQYF
>17|TRBJ2-5|TRBV7-9|few|-
TGTGCCAGCAGCTTAGGAGGTATGAGGGCTCTGCAAGAGACCCAGTACTTC
CASSLGGMRALQETQYF
>15|TRBJ1-2|TRBV12-3/TRBV12-4|many|TRBD1
TGTGCCAGCAACGGGGACAGGTCTAGAAACTATGGCTACACCTTC
CASNGDRSRNYGYTF
>14|TRBJ1-6|TRBV20-1|few|-
TGCAGTGCTAGTTTACGACTGGGGAATTCACCCCTCCACTTT
CSASLRLGNSPLHF
>14|TRBJ1-1|TRBV11-1|many|-
TGTGCCAGCAGCTTAGTCCAGGCAACAACTGAAGCTTTCTTT
CASSLVQATTEAFF
>17|TRBJ2-7|TRBV6-2/TRBV6-3|-|-
TGTGCCAGCAGTTACTCGAGCGCGGTCCGTCCGCCATACGAGCAGTACTTC
CASSYSSAVRPPYEQYF
>16|TRBJ2-2|TRBV7-8|-|-
TGTGCCAGCAGCTCCGCAGGGAGGCTAGCCACCGGGGAGCTGTTTTTT
CASSSAGRLATGELFF
>14|TRBJ1-1|TRBV18|many|-
TGTGCCAGCTCACCACCCTCGGGAAACACTGAAGCTTTCTTT
CASSPPSGNTEAFF
>15|TRBJ1-1|TRBV7-2|-|-
TGTGCCAGCAGCCAGGAACCCGCAGGGGTTCCTGAAGCTTTCTTT
CASSQEPAGVPEAFF
>18|TRBJ1-1|TRBV6-5|-|TRBD1
TGTGCCAGCAGCTACTTCGGGACAGGGGGCCAACCGGGGACTGAAGCTTTCTTT
CASSYFGTGGQPGTEAFF